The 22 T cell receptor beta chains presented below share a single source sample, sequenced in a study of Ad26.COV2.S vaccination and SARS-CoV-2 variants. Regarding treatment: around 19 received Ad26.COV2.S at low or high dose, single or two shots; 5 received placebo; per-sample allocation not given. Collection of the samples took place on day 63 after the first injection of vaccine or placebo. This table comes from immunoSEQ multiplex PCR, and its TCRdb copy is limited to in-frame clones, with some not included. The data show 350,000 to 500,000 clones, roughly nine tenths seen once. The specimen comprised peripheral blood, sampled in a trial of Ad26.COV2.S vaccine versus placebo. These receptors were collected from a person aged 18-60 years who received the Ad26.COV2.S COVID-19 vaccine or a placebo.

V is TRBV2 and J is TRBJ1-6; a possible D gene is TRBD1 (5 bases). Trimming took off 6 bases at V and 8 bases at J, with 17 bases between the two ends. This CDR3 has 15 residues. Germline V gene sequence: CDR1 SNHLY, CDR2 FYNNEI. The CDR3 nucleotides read TGTGCCAGCAGGAAAAGACAGAGTATCGATTCACCCCTCCACTTT. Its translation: CASRKRQSIDSPLHF.

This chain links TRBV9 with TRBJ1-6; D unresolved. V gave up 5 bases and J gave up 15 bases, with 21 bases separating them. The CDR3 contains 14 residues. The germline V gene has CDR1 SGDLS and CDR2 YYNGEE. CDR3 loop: CASSVGIIDYHLHF. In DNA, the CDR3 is TGTGCCAGCAGTGTCGGGATTATCGACTATCACCTCCACTTT.

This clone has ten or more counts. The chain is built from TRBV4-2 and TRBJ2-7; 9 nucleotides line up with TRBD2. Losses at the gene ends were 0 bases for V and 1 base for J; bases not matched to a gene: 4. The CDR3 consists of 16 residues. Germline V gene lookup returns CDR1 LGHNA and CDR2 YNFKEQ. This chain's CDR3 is CASSQDRSGGSYEQYF. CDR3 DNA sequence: TGTGCCAGCAGCCAAGATAGGAGCGGGGGGTCCTACGAGCAGTACTTC.

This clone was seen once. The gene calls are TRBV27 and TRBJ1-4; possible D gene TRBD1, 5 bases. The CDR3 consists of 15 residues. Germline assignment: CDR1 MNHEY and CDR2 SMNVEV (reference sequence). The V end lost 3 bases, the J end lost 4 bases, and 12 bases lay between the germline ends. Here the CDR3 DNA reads TGTGCCAGCAGTTTGTCGACAGCCTTTAATGAAAAACTGTTTTTT. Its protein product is CASSLSTAFNEKLFF.

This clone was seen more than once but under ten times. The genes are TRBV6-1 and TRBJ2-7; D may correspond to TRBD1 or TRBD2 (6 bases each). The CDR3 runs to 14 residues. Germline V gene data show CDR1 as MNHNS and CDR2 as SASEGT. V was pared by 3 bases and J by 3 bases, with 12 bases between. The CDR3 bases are TGTGCCAGCAGTGACCGGGGGCCCTACTACGAGCAGTACGTC. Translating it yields CASSDRGPYYEQYV.

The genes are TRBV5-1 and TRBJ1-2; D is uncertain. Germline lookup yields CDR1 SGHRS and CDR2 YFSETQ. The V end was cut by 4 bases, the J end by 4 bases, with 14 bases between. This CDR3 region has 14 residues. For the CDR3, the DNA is TGCGCCAGCAGCGACCCTGACGGCAGCTATGGCTACACCTTC. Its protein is CASSDPDGSYGYTF.

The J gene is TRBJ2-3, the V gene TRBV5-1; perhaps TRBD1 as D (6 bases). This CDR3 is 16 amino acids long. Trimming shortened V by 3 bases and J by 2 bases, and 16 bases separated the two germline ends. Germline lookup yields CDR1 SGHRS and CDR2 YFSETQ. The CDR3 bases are TGCGCCAGCAGCTGGCCTAGGACAGTAAACACAGATACGCAGTATTTT. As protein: CASSWPRTVNTDTQYF.

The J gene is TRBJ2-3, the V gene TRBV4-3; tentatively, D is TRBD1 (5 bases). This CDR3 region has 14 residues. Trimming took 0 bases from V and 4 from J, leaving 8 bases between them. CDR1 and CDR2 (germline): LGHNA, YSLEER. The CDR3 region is CASSQERGPDTQYF. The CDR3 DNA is TGCGCCAGCAGCCAAGAAAGGGGCCCAGATACGCAGTATTTT.

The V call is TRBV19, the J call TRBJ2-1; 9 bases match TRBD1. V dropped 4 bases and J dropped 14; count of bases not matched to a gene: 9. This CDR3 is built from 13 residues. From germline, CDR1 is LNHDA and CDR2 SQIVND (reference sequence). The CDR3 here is CASSTGTGIVKFF. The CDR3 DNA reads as TGTGCCAGTAGTACCGGGACAGGGATTGTTAAGTTCTTC.

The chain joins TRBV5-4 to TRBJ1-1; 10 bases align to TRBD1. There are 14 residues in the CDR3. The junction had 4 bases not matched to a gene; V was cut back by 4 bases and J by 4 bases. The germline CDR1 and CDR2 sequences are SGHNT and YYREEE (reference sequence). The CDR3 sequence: CASSKGQGTTEAFF. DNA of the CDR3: TGTGCCAGCAGCAAGGGACAGGGGACCACTGAAGCTTTCTTT.

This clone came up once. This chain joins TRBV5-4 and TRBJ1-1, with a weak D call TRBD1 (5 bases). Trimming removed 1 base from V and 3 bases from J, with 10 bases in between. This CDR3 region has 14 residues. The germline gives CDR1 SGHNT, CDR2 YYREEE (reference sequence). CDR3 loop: CASSLKQGDTEAFF. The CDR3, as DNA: TGTGCCAGCAGCTTGAAACAAGGGGACACTGAAGCTTTCTTT.

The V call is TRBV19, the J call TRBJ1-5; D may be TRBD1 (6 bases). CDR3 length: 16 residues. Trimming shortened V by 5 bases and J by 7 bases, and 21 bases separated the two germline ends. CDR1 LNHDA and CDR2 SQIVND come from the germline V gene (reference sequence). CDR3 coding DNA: TGTGCCAGTAGTTTGGGGACAAGGAACAGGGCCCAGCCCCAGCATTTT. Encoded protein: CASSLGTRNRAQPQHF.

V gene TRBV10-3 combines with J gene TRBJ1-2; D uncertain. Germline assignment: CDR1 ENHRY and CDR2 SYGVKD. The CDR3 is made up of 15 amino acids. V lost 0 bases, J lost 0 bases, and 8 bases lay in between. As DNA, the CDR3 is TGTGCCATCAGTGAGTCGATCCTAGCTAACTATGGCTACACCTTC. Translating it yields CAISESILANYGYTF.

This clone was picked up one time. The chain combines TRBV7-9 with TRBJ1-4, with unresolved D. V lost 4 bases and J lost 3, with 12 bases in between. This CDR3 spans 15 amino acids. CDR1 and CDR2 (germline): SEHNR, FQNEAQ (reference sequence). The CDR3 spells CASSYSDGANEKLFF. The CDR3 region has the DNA TGTGCCAGCAGCTACAGCGATGGGGCTAATGAAAAACTGTTTTTT.

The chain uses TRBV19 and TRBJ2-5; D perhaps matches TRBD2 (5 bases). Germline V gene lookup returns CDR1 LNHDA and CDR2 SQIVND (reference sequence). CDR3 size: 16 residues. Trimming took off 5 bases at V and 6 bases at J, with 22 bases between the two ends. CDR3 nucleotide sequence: TGTGCCAGTAGTTACGGACTTGCAGAACGAGTCCAGACCCAGTACTTC. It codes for CASSYGLAERVQTQYF.

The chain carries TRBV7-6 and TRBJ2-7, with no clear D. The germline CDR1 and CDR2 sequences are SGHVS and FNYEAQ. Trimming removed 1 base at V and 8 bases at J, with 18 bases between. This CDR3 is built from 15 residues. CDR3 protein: CASSLEVGPPPQQYF. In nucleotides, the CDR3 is TGTGCCAGCAGCTTAGAGGTCGGACCCCCACCTCAGCAGTACTTC.

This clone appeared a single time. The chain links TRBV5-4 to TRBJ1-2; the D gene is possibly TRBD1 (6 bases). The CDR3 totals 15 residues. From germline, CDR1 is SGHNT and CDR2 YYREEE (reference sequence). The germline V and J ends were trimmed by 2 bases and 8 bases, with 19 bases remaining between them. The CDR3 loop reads CASSFDRRTWKGYTF. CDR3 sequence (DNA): TGTGCCAGCAGCTTCGACAGGCGAACCTGGAAGGGCTACACCTTC.

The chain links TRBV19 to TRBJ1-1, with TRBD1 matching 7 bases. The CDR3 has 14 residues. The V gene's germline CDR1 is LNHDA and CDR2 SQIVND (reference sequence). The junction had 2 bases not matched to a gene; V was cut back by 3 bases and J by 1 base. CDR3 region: CASSIGQENTEAFF. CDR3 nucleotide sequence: TGTGCCAGTAGTATCGGACAGGAGAACACTGAAGCTTTCTTT.

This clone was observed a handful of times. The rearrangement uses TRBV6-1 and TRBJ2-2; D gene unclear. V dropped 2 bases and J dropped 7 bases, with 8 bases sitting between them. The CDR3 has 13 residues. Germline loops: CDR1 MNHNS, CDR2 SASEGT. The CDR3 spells CASSESLGGELFF. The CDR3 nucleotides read TGTGCCAGCAGTGAAAGCTTGGGCGGGGAGCTGTTTTTT.

CDR3 amino acids: CASSPTGSSGNTIYF. DNA for the CDR3: TGTGCCAGCAGTCCGACAGGGAGCTCTGGAAACACCATATATTTT. The chain joins TRBV9 to TRBJ1-3; 7 nucleotides match TRBD1. The CDR3 consists of 15 residues. CDR1 and CDR2 (germline): SGDLS, YYNGEE. With V trimmed by 5 bases and J by 0 bases, 5 bases remained unmatched. Using reference TRBV9 and TRBJ1-3 for the parts outside the CDR3, the full variable domain is DSGVTQTPKHLITATGQRVTLRCSPRSGDLSVYWYQQSLDQGLQFLIQYYNGEERAKGNILERFSAQQFPDLHSELNLSSLELGDSALYFCASSPTGSSGNTIYFGEGSWLTVV.

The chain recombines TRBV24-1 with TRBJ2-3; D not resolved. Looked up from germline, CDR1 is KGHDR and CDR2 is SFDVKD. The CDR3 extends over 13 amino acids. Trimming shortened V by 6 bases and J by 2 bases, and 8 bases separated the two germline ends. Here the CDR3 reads CATSPWYTDTQYF. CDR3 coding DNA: TGTGCCACCAGTCCGTGGTACACAGATACGCAGTATTTT.

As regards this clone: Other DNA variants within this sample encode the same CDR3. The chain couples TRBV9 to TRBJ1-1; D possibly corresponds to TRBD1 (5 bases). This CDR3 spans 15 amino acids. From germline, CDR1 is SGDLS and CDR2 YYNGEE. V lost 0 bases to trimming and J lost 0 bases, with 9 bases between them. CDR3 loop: CASSVGGAVNTEAFF. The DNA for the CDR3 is TGTGCCAGCAGCGTAGGGGGCGCTGTGAACACTGAAGCTTTCTTT.